Given below is one T cell receptor (beta chain) in context. As yet, its antigen is unknown. Preparation of the TCRbeta library used unique molecular identifiers. TCRdb re-called the PCR reads through MiXCR, storing one row per CDR3 protein. The sample contains about 470,000 distinct CDR3 sequences, approximately 42% of which appear only once. This entry comes from a study of T-cell reconstitution after alpha-beta-depleted transplantation in children. Overall study findings and caveats: A year post-transplant, T-cell counts and diversity derived mostly from newly produced T cells. Recipient T cells and thymic progenitors that survived gave rise to the high TCRbeta diversity observed at day 60 in some patients. Several hundred expanded graft clones reportedly were the source of alpha-beta T cells about two months after transplant.

Trimming took 2 bases from V and 0 from J; bases not matched to a gene: 4. The germline V gene has CDR1 SGHRS and CDR2 YFSETQ. This CDR3 spans 17 amino acids. This TCR derives from a girl aged 2 to 9 with aplastic anemia, due to receive a stem cell transplant. The chain employs TRBV5-1 and TRBJ2-1, with 11 bases that match TRBD2. The material sequenced was PBMCs, taken before TCRalphabeta/CD19-depleted stem cell transplant. The CDR3 protein is CASSLVAGGPSYNEQFF. The CDR3 nucleotides are TGCGCCAGCAGCTTAGTAGCGGGAGGGCCCTCCTACAATGAGCAGTTCTTC. The full variable domain, with the rest looked up from reference TRBV5-1 and TRBJ2-1, is KAGVTQTPRYLIKTRGQQVTLSCSPISGHRSVSWYQQTPGQGLQFLFEYFSETQRNKGNFPGRFSGRQFSNSRSEMNVSTLELGDSALYLCASSLVAGGPSYNEQFFGPGTRLTVL.